One and the same sample provided the 26 T cell receptor beta chains below, sequenced in a study of shared clonotypes between healthy human individuals (dated by TCRdb to 2019 to 2021). The library was built by means of the immunoSEQ multiplex PCR assay. TCRdb mirrors the immuneACCESS table, restricted to in-frame sequences. Some clones are absent from its copies; in checked studies, under half trace to an unresolved V gene, and the reason for the others is unknown. The sample yields 2 million to 2.5 million clones; 85% to 95% were counted once. More than 0.35% of the sample is held by the ten biggest clonotypes. Sequenced: naive CD4+ T cells from PBMCs. The label giving this sample's cell subset or site can be read as: CD45RA+ positively selected. The source is a man between 18 and 35 years old in good health. Some clones in this sample may be carry-over from other donors' samples.

V and J are TRBV7-8 and TRBJ2-7; possible D gene TRBD1, 6 bases. Deletions cut 3 bases from V and 4 bases from J, with 10 bases between. Germline V gives CDR1 SGHVS, CDR2 FQNEAQ. The CDR3 has 13 residues. The CDR3 region is CASSFGQRYEQYF. The CDR3 DNA reads as TGTGCCAGCAGCTTCGGACAGAGATACGAGCAGTACTTC.

The chain recombines TRBV2 with TRBJ2-1; TRBD1 agrees at 8 bases. V shed 4 bases and J 15 bases; nucleotides not matched to a gene: 14. CDR1 and CDR2 (germline): SNHLY, FYNNEI. CDR3 length equals 14 residues. The chain's CDR3 is CASSVSGGSGSGFF. The CDR3 DNA is TGTGCCAGCAGTGTCTCAGGGGGCAGTGGGAGTGGGTTCTTC. The full variable domain, completed using reference TRBV2 and TRBJ2-1, is EPEVTQTPSHQVTQMGQEVILRCVPISNHLYFYWYRQILGQKVEFLVSFYNNEISEKSEIFDDQFSVERPDGSNFTLKIRSTKLEDSAMYFCASSVSGGSGSGFFGPGTRLTVL.

Only one count was recorded for this clone. V and J are TRBV6-5 and TRBJ1-3; D is uncertain. Germline CDR1 reads MNHEY; CDR2 reads SVGAGI. This CDR3 region has 16 residues. V lost 0 bases and J lost 0, with 9 bases in between. The CDR3 reads CASSYSSQTSGNTIYF. DNA for the CDR3: TGTGCCAGCAGTTACTCGAGTCAGACCTCTGGAAACACCATATATTTT.

The chain recombines TRBV6-5 with TRBJ1-4; D remains unclear. CDR3 size: 15 residues. V was cut by 7 bases and J by 5 bases, with 17 bases left in between. Germline V gene data show CDR1 as MNHEY and CDR2 as SVGAGI. CDR3 loop: CASMRVRASNEKLFF. The CDR3 bases are TGTGCCAGCATGCGGGTCCGGGCCTCGAATGAAAAACTGTTTTTT.

The chain uses TRBV25-1 and TRBJ1-4, with D possibly being TRBD1 (5 bases). Between the trimmed V and J ends, which lost 3 bases and 5 bases, there was a span of 10 bases. The germline CDR1 and CDR2 sequences are MGHDK and SYGVNS. The length of the CDR3 is 14 residues. The CDR3 here is CASSDGPGNEKLFF. The CDR3 bases are TGTGCCAGCAGTGATGGCCCAGGGAATGAAAAACTGTTTTTT.

V usage is TRBV28 and J usage is TRBJ1-2, with unresolved D. V was clipped by 7 bases and J by 0 bases, with 9 bases between them. Germline values: CDR1 MDHEN, CDR2 SYDVKM. The CDR3 is 13 residues long. The CDR3 DNA reads TGTGCCAGCACGCAAGTACCTAACTATGGCTACACCTTC. Protein sequence: CASTQVPNYGYTF.

The rearrangement links TRBV6-5 to TRBJ1-3; possible D gene TRBD1, 5 bases. Between the trimmed V and J ends, which lost 0 bases and 5 bases, there was a span of 11 bases. The germline V gene has CDR1 MNHEY and CDR2 SVGAGI. CDR3 length: 15 amino acids. CDR3 in amino acids: CASSYSQGRRNTIYF. The CDR3, as DNA: TGTGCCAGCAGTTACTCGCAGGGCCGAAGAAACACCATATATTTT.

The rearrangement joins TRBV11-2 to TRBJ2-2; tentative D call: TRBD1 (6 bases). V lost 5 bases and J lost 0, with 13 bases in between. This CDR3 has 16 amino acids. Per germline, CDR1 SGHAT and CDR2 FQNNGV. CDR3 sequence (DNA): TGTGCCAGCAGCCAAATCGGGACACCGAACACCGGGGAGCTGTTTTTT. Its protein is CASSQIGTPNTGELFF.

The table lists this clone with a few counts. The rearrangement uses TRBV30 and TRBJ1-1, with a tentative D call TRBD1 (5 bases). Trimming stripped 2 bases from V and 0 bases from J, with 7 bases between. There are 13 residues in the CDR3. Germline-derived CDR1 and CDR2 are GTSNPN and SVGIG (reference sequence). CDR3 sequence (DNA): TGTGCCTGGAGTTCACAGGTGAACACTGAAGCTTTCTTT. Protein: CAWSSQVNTEAFF.

The chain is built from TRBV4-1 and TRBJ1-2; a possible D gene is TRBD1 (5 bases). The V gene lost 1 base and the J gene lost 0 bases, with 15 bases spanning the gap. The CDR3 consists of 17 residues. In germline, CDR1 is MGHRA, CDR2 YSYEKL. The CDR3 DNA reads TGCGCCAGCAGCCAAGCTTGGGGACGCCTAGCTAACTATGGCTACACCTTC. Translating it yields CASSQAWGRLANYGYTF.

V usage is TRBV7-9 and J usage is TRBJ2-2; maybe TRBD2 (5 bases). From germline, CDR1 is SEHNR and CDR2 FQNEAQ (reference sequence). The CDR3 has 12 amino acids. V shed 11 bases and J shed 6 bases, with 13 bases lying between them. The CDR3 bases are TGTGCCGCCAGAGGGAGTCCCGGGGAGCTGTTTTTT. Translating it yields CAARGSPGELFF. The full variable domain, its missing parts supplied by reference TRBV7-9 and TRBJ2-2, is DTGVSQNPRHKITKRGQNVTFRCDPISEHNRLYWYRQTLGQGPEFLTYFQNEAQLEKSRLLSDRFSAERPKGSFSTLEIQRTEQGDSAMYLCAARGSPGELFFGEGSRLTVL.

The rearrangement joins TRBV5-8 to TRBJ1-2; no clear D. Looked up from germline, CDR1 is SGHTS and CDR2 is YDEGEE. V lost 5 bases, J lost 2 bases, and 10 bases lay in between. The CDR3 spans 13 residues. The CDR3 reads CASRERGNYGYTF. The DNA of the CDR3 is TGTGCCAGCAGGGAGAGAGGGAACTATGGCTACACCTTC. Full variable domain (outside the CDR3, taken from reference TRBV5-8 and TRBJ1-2): EAGVTQSPTHLIKTRGQQATLRCSPISGHTSVYWYQQALGLGLQFLLWYDEGEERNRGNFPPRFSGRQFPNYSSELNVNALELEDSALYLCASRERGNYGYTFGSGTRLTVV.

The genes are TRBV2 and TRBJ2-1, with D possibly matching TRBD2 (5 bases). This CDR3 comprises 11 residues. CDR1 and CDR2 (germline): SNHLY, FYNNEI. Trimming shortened V by 6 bases and J by 9 bases, and 9 bases separated the two germline ends. The CDR3 sequence: CASRGEGEQFF. The CDR3 coding sequence is TGTGCCAGCAGGGGAGAGGGTGAGCAGTTCTTC.

The rearrangement links TRBV7-9 to TRBJ2-1; no reliable D call. This CDR3 is built from 15 residues. Germline values: CDR1 SEHNR, CDR2 FQNEAQ (reference sequence). Trimming cost V 5 bases and J 0 bases, with 11 bases left between them. The chain's CDR3 is CASSLPRDSYNEQFF. The CDR3 region has the DNA TGTGCCAGCAGCCTACCACGCGACTCCTACAATGAGCAGTTCTTC.

This clone was seen a single time. The rearrangement links TRBV6-4 to TRBJ2-2; D possibly uses TRBD1 or TRBD2 (6 bases each). CDR1 MRHNA and CDR2 SNTAGT come from the germline V gene. V lost 6 bases and J lost 6, with 20 bases in between. The CDR3 loop spans 16 amino acids. The CDR3 here is CASSLRGRQEPGELFF. In nucleotides, the CDR3 is TGTGCCAGCAGCCTCCGGGGGCGACAAGAACCCGGGGAGCTGTTTTTT.

The rearrangement uses TRBV28 and TRBJ2-5; weak D call: TRBD2 (7 bases). Trimming cost V 5 bases and J 5 bases, with 18 bases left between them. The CDR3 loop spans 15 amino acids. The germline V gene encodes CDR1 MDHEN and CDR2 SYDVKM. The CDR3 bases are TGTGCCAGCAGTAGGGCCTTTGGGGGGGCGGAGACCCAGTACTTC. Amino acid sequence: CASSRAFGGAETQYF. Together with reference TRBV28 and TRBJ2-5, the CDR3 gives the full variable domain: DVKVTQSSRYLVKRTGEKVFLECVQDMDHENMFWYRQDPGLGLRLIYFSYDVKMKEKGDIPEGYSVSREKKERFSLILESASTNQTSMYLCASSRAFGGAETQYFGPGTRLLVL.

The chain carries TRBV4-3 and TRBJ1-2; D not resolved. Trimming stripped 0 bases from V and 8 bases from J, with 19 bases between. CDR1 is LGHNA, CDR2 YSLEER, per germline. CDR3 size: 16 residues. CDR3 sequence (DNA): TGCGCCAGCAGCCAAGATTTGGGCGGAGGGAGGGCCGGCTACACCTTC. Amino acid sequence: CASSQDLGGGRAGYTF.

The V gene is TRBV9, the J gene TRBJ2-7; D possibly matches TRBD1 or TRBD2 (5 bases each). V lost 0 bases and J 2 bases, leaving 15 bases between the germline ends. Germline CDR1 SGDLS, CDR2 YYNGEE. The CDR3 is 16 amino acids. In DNA, the CDR3 is TGTGCCAGCAGCGTAGGGCCGGGACCCGCGCCCTACGAGCAGTACTTC. The encoded protein is CASSVGPGPAPYEQYF.

The table lists this clone with a count of one. The J gene is TRBJ2-5, the V gene TRBV25-1, with TRBD1 matching 9 bases. The CDR3 is 18 amino acids. CDR1 and CDR2 from the germline V gene are MGHDK and SYGVNS. V lost 5 bases and J lost 0; bases outside the gene matches: 13. For the CDR3, the DNA is TGTGCCAGCAGTTCACAGGGGGCTTTTTATGGTTACCAAGAGACCCAGTACTTC. Translated: CASSSQGAFYGYQETQYF.

The J gene is TRBJ1-2, the V gene TRBV9, with a weak D call TRBD1 (5 bases). V was pared by 4 bases and J by 0 bases, with 13 bases between. The germline V gene encodes CDR1 SGDLS and CDR2 YYNGEE. There are 15 residues in the CDR3. The CDR3 DNA follows: TGTGCCAGCAGCCCTCACAGGCTAGCTAACTATGGCTACACCTTC. Amino acids: CASSPHRLANYGYTF.

This sequence joins TRBV6-8 and TRBJ2-1, with 8 nucleotides matching TRBD2. This CDR3 is built from 16 residues. CDR1 and CDR2 (germline): MNHGY, SAAAGT. V was pared by 5 bases and J by 2 bases, with 8 bases of the junction left unmatched. The CDR3 sequence is CASSTLIGRAYNEQFF. The CDR3, as DNA: TGTGCCAGCAGTACACTCATCGGGAGGGCCTACAATGAGCAGTTCTTC.

The chain couples TRBV19 to TRBJ2-1, with D possibly TRBD2 on 6 matching bases. The V gene's germline CDR1 is LNHDA and CDR2 SQIVND (reference sequence). The ends were cut back, 4 bases at V and 0 bases at J, with 10 bases in the middle. The CDR3 consists of 15 residues. This CDR3 is CASSTLASSYNEQFF. The CDR3 nucleotides are TGTGCCAGTAGTACGCTAGCGTCCTCCTACAATGAGCAGTTCTTC.

This chain links TRBV7-3 with TRBJ1-5, with D uncertain. Trimming cost V 3 bases and J 3 bases, with 9 bases left between them. This CDR3 is built from 14 residues. CDR1 is SGHTA and CDR2 is FQGTGA in the germline V gene. This chain's CDR3 is CASSFKGSNQPQHF. The CDR3 nucleotides read TGTGCCAGCAGCTTTAAGGGCTCCAATCAGCCCCAGCATTTT.

This chain joins TRBV27 and TRBJ1-2, with 7 bases identical to TRBD1. The germline gives CDR1 MNHEY, CDR2 SMNVEV (reference sequence). With V trimmed by 5 bases and J by 5 bases, 11 bases remained unmatched. CDR3 length: 15 residues. CDR3 loop: CASSRNPTGMYGYTF. CDR3 coding DNA: TGTGCCAGCAGTCGGAACCCGACAGGGATGTATGGCTACACCTTC.

V usage is TRBV2 and J usage is TRBJ1-3, with no clear D. The germline V and J ends were trimmed by 1 base and 4 bases, with 5 bases remaining between them. The CDR3 consists of 13 residues. Germline CDR1 SNHLY, CDR2 FYNNEI. CDR3 in amino acids: CASSEGLGNTIYF. In DNA form, the CDR3 reads TGTGCCAGCAGTGAAGGGTTGGGAAACACCATATATTTT.

The CDR3 spells CASSHRQYEQYF. CDR3 nucleotides: TGTGCCAGCAGCCACCGACAGTACGAGCAGTACTTC. The chain has TRBV7-2 and TRBJ2-7; D might be TRBD1 (5 bases). In germline, CDR1 is SGHTA, CDR2 FQGNSA. CDR3 length equals 12 residues. The V and J ends lost 5 bases and 4 bases respectively, with 9 bases between them.